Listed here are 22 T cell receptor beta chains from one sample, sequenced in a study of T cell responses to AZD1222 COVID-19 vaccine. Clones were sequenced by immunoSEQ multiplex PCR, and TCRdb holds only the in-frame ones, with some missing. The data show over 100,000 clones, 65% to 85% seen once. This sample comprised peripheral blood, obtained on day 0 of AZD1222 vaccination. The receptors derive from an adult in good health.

CDR3 DNA: TGTGCCAGCAGAGACAGGGATCTGGGTTTAAACATTCAGTACTTC. Encoded protein: CASRDRDLGLNIQYF. The rearrangement uses TRBV6-6 and TRBJ2-4; 7 bases map to TRBD1. Germline values: CDR1 MNHNY, CDR2 SVGAGI (reference sequence). The CDR3 runs to 15 residues. Losses at the gene ends were 6 bases for V and 6 bases for J; bases not matched to a gene: 11.

The chain's CDR3 is CASSLYASPLHF. Written as DNA, the CDR3 is TGTGCCAGCAGTTTATATGCCTCACCCCTCCACTTT. V and J are TRBV27 and TRBJ1-6; D is uncertain. The V gene lost 1 base and the J gene lost 10 bases, with 5 bases spanning the gap. Germline assignment: CDR1 MNHEY and CDR2 SMNVEV (reference sequence). This CDR3 is built from 12 residues.

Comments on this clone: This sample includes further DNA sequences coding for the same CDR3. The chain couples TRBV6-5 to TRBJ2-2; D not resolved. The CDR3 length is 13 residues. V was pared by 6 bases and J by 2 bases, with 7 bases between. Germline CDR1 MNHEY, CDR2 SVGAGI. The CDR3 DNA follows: TGTGCCAGCAGGGAGACTAACACCGGGGAGCTGTTTTTT. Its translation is CASRETNTGELFF.

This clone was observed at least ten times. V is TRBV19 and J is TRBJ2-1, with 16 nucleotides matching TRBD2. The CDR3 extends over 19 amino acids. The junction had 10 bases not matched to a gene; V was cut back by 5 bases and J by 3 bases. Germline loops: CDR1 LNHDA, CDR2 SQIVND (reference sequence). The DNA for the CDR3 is TGTGCCAGTAGTTTTTTGGGGGGACTAGCGGGAGGGATCTACAATGAGCAGTTCTTC. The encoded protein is CASSFLGGLAGGIYNEQFF.

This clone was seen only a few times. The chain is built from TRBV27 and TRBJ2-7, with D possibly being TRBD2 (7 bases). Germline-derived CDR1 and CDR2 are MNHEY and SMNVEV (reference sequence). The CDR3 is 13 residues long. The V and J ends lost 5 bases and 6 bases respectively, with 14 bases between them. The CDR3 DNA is TGTGCCAGCAGTCCCGGGGGGCGCCGCGAGCAGTACTTC. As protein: CASSPGGRREQYF.

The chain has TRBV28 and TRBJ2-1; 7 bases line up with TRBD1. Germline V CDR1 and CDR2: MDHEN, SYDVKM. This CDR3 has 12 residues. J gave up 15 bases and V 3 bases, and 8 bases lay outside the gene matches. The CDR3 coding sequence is TGTGCCAGCAGTTTGGACAGGCCCGCCGCGTTCTTC. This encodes CASSLDRPAAFF.

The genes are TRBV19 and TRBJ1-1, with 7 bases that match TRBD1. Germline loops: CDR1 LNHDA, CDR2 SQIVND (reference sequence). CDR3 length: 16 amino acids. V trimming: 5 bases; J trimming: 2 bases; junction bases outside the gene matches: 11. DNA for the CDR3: TGTGCCAGTAGTTCCTGGACCGGGACAGCTAACACTGAAGCTTTCTTT. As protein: CASSSWTGTANTEAFF.

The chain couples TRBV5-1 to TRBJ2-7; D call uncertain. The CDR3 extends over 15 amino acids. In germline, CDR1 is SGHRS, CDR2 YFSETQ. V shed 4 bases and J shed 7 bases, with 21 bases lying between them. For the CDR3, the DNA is TGCGCCAGCAGCGCCGGGCCCGCCATGGTGAGTGAGCAGTACTTC. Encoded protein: CASSAGPAMVSEQYF.

The chain's CDR3 is CASSLQGPYNEQFF. The CDR3 nucleotides are TGTGCCAGCAGCTTACAAGGTCCCTACAATGAGCAGTTCTTC. The gene calls are TRBV7-2 and TRBJ2-1; D not resolved. Germline V gene data show CDR1 as SGHTA and CDR2 as FQGNSA. The CDR3 has 14 amino acids. V was shortened by 2 bases and J by 2 bases, with 7 bases between the two germline ends.

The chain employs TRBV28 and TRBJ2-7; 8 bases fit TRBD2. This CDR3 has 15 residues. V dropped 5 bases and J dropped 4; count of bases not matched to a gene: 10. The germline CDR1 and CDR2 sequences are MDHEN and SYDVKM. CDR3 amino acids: CASSLTSAGDYEQYF. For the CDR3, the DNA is TGTGCCAGCAGTCTCACATCAGCGGGGGATTACGAGCAGTACTTC.

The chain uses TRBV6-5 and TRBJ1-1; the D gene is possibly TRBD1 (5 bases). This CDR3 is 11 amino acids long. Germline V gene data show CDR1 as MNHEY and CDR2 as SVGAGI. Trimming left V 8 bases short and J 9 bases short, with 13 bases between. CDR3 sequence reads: CASRGVGQAFF. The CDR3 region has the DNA TGTGCCAGCCGGGGGGTGGGACAAGCTTTCTTT.

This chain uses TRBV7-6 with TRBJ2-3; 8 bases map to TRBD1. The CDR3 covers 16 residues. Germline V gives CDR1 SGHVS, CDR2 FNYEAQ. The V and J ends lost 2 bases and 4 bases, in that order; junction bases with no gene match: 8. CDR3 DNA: TGTGCCAGCAGCTTATCGGCAGGGGGCAAATCAGATACGCAGTATTTT. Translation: CASSLSAGGKSDTQYF.

The CDR3 nucleotides are TGTGCCAGCAGCTTAGGGTCGAAAGAGACCCAGTACTTC. As protein: CASSLGSKETQYF. The gene calls are TRBV11-1 and TRBJ2-5; D unresolved. CDR3 size: 13 residues. Trimming stripped 1 base from V and 3 bases from J, with 6 bases between. Germline CDR1 reads SGHAT; CDR2 reads FQDESV (reference sequence).

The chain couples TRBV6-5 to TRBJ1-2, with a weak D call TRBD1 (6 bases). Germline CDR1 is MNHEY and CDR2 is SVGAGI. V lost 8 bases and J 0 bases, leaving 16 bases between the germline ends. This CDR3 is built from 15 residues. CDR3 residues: CASYWGTPSNYGYTF. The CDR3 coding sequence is TGTGCCAGCTACTGGGGGACACCCTCTAACTATGGCTACACCTTC.

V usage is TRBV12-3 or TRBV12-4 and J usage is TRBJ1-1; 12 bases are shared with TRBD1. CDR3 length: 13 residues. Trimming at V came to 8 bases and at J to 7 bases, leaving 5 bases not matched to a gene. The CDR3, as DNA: TGTGCCAGCGGGGGACAGGGGGCCATTGAAGCTTTCTTT. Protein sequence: CASGGQGAIEAFF.

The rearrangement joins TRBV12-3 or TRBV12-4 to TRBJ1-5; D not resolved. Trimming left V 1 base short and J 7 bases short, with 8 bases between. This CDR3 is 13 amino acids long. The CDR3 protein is CASSLELGQPQHF. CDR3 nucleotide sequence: TGTGCCAGCAGTTTAGAGTTGGGGCAGCCCCAGCATTTT.

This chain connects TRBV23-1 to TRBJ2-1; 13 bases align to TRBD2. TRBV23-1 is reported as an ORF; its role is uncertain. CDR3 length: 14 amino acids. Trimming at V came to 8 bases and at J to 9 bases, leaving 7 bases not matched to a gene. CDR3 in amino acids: CASLGLAGAGEQFF. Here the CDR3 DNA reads TGCGCCAGCCTCGGACTAGCGGGGGCTGGTGAGCAGTTCTTC.

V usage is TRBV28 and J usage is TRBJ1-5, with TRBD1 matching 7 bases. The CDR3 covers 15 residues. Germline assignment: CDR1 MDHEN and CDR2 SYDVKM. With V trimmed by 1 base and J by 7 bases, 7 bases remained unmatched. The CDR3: CASSLSRDRSQPQHF. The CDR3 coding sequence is TGTGCCAGCAGTTTATCCCGGGACAGATCGCAGCCCCAGCATTTT.

Written as DNA, the CDR3 is TGTGCCAGCAGCCCCAAGGGTAGGGTGGGAAGGAGTCAAAATGAAAAACTGTTTTTT. Protein product: CASSPKGRVGRSQNEKLFF. The V gene is TRBV3-1 (or the pseudogene TRBV3-2), the J gene TRBJ1-4; D is uncertain. Germline V gives CDR1 LGHDT, CDR2 YNNKEL (reference sequence). With 4 bases removed from V and 5 bases from J, the gap between germline ends came to 26 bases. This CDR3 contains 19 residues.

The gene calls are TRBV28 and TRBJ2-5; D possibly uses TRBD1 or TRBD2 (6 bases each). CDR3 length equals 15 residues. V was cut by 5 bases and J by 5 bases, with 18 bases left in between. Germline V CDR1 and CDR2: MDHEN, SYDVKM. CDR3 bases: TGTGCCAGCAGTCCCCATGTGGGGGGCGCGGAGACCCAGTACTTC. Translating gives CASSPHVGGAETQYF.

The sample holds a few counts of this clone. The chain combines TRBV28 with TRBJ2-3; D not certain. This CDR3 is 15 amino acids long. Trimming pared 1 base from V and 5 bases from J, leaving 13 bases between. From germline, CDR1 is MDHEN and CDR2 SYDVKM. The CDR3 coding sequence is TGTGCCAGCAGTTTATTTCCGGAGAGGAAAGATACGCAGTATTTT. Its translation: CASSLFPERKDTQYF.

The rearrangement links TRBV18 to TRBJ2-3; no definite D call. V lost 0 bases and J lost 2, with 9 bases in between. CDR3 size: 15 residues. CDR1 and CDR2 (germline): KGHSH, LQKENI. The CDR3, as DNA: TGTGCCAGCTCACCACCAGGGCCACTCACAGATACGCAGTATTTT. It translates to CASSPPGPLTDTQYF.